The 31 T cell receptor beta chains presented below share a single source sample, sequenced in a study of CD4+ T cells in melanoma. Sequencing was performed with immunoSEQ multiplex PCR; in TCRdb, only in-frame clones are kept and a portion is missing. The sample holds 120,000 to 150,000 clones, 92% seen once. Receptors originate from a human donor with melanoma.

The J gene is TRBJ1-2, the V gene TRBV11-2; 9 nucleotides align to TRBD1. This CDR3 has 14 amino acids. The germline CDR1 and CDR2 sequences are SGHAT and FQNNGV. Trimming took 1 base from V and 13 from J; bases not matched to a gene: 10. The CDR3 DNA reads TGTGCCAGCAGCTTAGTGGCGGGGACAGGGCCACCCACCTTC. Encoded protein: CASSLVAGTGPPTF.

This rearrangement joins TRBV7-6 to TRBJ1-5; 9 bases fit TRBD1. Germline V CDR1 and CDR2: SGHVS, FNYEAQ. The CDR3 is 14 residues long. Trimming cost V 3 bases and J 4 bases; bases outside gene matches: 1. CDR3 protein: CASSLGQGNQPQHF. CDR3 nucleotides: TGTGCCAGCAGCTTGGGACAGGGAAATCAGCCCCAGCATTTT.

The CDR3 sequence is CASSFGTSDEQYF. For the CDR3, the DNA is TGTGCCAGCAGCTTCGGGACTAGCGACGAGCAGTACTTC. The chain uses TRBV5-6 and TRBJ2-7; 10 nucleotides match TRBD2. Germline-derived CDR1 and CDR2 are SGHDT and YYEEEE. The CDR3 consists of 13 residues. V was pared by 2 bases and J by 5 bases, with 1 base of the junction left unmatched. The full variable domain, completed using reference TRBV5-6 and TRBJ2-7, is DAGVTQSPTHLIKTRGQQVTLRCSPKSGHDTVSWYQQALGQGPQFIFQYYEEEERQRGNFPDRFSGHQFPNYSSELNVNALLLGDSALYLCASSFGTSDEQYFGPGTRLTVT.

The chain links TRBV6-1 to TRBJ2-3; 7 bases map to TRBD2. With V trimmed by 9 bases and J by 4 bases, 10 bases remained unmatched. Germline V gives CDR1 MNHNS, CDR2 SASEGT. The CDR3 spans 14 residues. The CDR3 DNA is TGTGCCAGTTTAAAGGGAGCGGGGCCAGATACGCAGTATTTT. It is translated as CASLKGAGPDTQYF.

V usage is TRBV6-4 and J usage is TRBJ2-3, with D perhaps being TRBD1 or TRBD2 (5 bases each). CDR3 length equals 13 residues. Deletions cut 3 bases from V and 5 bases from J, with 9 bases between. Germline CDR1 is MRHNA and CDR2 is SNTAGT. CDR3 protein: CASSEAGRDTQYF. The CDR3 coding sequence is TGTGCCAGCAGTGAGGCAGGGAGAGATACGCAGTATTTT.

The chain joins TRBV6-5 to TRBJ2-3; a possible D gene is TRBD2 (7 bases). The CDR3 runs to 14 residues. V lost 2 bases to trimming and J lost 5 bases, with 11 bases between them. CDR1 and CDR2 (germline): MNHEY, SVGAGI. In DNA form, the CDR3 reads TGTGCCAGCAGTTACCTCGGGGGGCTAGATACGCAGTATTTT. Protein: CASSYLGGLDTQYF.

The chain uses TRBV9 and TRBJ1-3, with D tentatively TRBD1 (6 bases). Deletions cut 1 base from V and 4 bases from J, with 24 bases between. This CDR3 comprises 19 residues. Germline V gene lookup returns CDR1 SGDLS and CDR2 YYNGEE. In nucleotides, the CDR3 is TGTGCCAGCAGCGTAACAGGGAGTCTTTTTTCGTCCCGAGGAAACACCATATATTTT. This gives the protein CASSVTGSLFSSRGNTIYF.

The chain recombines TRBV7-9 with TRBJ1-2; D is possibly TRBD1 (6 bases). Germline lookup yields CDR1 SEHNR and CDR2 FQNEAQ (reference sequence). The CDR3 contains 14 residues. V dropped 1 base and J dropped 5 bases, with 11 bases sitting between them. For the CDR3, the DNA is TGTGCCAGCAGCTTAGATCAGGGGAGGTATGGCTACACCTTC. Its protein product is CASSLDQGRYGYTF.

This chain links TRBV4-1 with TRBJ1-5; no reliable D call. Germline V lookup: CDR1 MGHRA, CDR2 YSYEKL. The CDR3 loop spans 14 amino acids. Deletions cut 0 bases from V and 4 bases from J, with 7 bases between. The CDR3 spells CASSQEQRNQPQHF. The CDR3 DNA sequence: TGCGCCAGCAGCCAAGAACAGAGAAATCAGCCCCAGCATTTT.

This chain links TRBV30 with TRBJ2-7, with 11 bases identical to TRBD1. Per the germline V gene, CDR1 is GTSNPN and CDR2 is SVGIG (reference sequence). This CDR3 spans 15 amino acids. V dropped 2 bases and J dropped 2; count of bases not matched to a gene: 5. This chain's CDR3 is CAWSTGTGGAYEQYF. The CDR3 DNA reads TGTGCCTGGAGTACGGGGACAGGGGGTGCCTACGAGCAGTACTTC.

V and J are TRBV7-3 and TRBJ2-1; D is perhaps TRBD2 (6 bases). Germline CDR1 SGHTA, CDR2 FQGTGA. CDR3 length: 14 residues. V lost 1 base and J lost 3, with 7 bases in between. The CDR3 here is CASSLMGGYNEQFF. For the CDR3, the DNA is TGTGCCAGCAGCTTAATGGGGGGCTACAATGAGCAGTTCTTC.

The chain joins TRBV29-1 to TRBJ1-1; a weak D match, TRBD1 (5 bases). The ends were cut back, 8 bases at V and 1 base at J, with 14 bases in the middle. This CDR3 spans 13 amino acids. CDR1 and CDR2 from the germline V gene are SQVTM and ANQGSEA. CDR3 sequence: CSSNWGRNTEAFF. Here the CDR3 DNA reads TGCAGCTCTAATTGGGGGAGGAACACTGAAGCTTTCTTT. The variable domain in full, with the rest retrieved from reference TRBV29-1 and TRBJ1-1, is SAVISQKPSRDICQRGTSLTIQCQVDSQVTMMFWYRQQPGQSLTLIATANQGSEATYESGFVIDKFPISRPNLTFSTLTVSNMSPEDSSIYLCSSNWGRNTEAFFGQGTRLTVV.

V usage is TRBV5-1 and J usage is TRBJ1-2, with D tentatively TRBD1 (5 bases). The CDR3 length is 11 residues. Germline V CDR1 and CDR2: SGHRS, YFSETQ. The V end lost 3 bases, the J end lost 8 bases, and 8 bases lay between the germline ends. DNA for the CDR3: TGCGCCAGCAGCTCAGGGTACGGCTACACCTTC. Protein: CASSSGYGYTF.

CDR3 loop: CACIEIRLQETQYF. The CDR3 DNA reads as TGTGCCTGCATTGAGATCCGACTACAAGAGACCCAGTACTTC. The J gene is TRBJ2-5, the V gene TRBV6-7, with D maybe TRBD2 (5 bases). TRBV6-7 has ORF status, its function being uncertain. Trimming shortened V by 11 bases and J by 2 bases, and 18 bases separated the two germline ends. The CDR3 loop spans 14 amino acids.

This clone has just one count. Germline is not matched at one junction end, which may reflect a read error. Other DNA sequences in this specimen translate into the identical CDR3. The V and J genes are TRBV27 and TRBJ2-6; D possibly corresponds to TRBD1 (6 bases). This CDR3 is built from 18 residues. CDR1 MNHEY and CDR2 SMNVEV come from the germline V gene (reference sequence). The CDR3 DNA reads TGTGCCAGCAGTTTATCTCCAGGACAGCGATCTGGGGCCAACGTCCTAACTTTC. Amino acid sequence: CASSLSPGQRSGANVLTF.

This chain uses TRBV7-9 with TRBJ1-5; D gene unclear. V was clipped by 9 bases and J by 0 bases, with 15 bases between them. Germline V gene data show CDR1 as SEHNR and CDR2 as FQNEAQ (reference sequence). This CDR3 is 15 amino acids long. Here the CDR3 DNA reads TGTGCCAGACACACCGGCCGAAATAGCAATCAGCCCCAGCATTTT. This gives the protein CARHTGRNSNQPQHF.

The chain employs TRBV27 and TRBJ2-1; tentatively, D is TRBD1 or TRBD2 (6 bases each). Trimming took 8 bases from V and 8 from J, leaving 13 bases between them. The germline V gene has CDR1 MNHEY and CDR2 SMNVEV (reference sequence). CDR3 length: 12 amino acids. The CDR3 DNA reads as TGTGCCAGCCTTTCGGGGGCCCATGAGCAGTTCTTC. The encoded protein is CASLSGAHEQFF.

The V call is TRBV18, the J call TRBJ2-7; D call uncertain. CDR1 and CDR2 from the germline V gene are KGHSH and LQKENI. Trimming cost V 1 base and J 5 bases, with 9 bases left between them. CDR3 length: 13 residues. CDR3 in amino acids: CASSPLSGHEQYF. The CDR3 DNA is TGTGCCAGCTCACCACTTTCCGGACACGAGCAGTACTTC.

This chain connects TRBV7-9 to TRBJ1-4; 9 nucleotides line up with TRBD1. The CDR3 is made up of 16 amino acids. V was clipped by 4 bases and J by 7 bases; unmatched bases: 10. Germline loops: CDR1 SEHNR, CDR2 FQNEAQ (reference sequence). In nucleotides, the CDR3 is TGTGCCAGCAGCTCCTCCGGGACAGGGTTGGGTGAAAAACTGTTTTTT. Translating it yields CASSSSGTGLGEKLFF.

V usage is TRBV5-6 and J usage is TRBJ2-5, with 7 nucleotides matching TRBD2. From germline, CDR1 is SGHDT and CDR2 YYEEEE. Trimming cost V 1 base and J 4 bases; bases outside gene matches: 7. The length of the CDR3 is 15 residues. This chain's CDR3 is CASSLLGGRRETQYF. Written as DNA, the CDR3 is TGTGCCAGCAGCTTGTTGGGGGGGAGGAGAGAGACCCAGTACTTC.

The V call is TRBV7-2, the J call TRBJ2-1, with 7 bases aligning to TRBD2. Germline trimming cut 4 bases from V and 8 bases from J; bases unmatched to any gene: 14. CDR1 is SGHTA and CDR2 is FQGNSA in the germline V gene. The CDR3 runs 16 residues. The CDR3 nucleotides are TGTGCCAGCAGCTCCCAGACTAGCTTGCGTAGGGATGAGCAGTTCTTC. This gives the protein CASSSQTSLRRDEQFF.

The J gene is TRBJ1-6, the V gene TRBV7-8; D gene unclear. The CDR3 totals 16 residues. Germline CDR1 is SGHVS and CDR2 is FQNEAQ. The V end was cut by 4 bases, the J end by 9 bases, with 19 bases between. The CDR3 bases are TGTGCCAGCAGCTCCCAAGGTACCGGGGTCGTTTCACCCCTCCACTTT. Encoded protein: CASSSQGTGVVSPLHF.

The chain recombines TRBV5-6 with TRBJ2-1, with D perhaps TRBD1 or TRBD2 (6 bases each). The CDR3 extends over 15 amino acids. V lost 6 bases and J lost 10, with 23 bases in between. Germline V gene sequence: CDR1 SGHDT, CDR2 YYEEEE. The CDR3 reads CASNTPRAGGREQFF. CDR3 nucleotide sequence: TGTGCCAGCAACACCCCGCGAGCCGGGGGCAGGGAGCAGTTCTTC.

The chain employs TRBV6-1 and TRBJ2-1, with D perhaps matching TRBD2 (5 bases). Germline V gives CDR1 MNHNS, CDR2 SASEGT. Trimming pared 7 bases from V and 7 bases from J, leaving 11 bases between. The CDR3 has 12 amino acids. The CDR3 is CASKRLANEQFF. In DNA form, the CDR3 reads TGTGCCAGCAAGCGGCTAGCTAATGAGCAGTTCTTC.

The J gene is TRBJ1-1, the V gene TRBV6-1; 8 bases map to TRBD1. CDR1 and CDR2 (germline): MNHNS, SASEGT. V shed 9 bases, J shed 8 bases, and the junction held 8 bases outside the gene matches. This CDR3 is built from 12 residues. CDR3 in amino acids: CARDRVDSEAFF. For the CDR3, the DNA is TGTGCCAGGGACAGGGTAGATTCCGAAGCTTTCTTT.

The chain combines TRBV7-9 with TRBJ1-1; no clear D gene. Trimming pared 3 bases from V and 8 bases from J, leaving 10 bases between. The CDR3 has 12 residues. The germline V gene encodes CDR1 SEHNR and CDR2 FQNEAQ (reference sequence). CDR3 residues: CASSFVVPEAFF. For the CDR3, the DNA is TGTGCCAGCAGCTTTGTGGTCCCCGAAGCTTTCTTT.

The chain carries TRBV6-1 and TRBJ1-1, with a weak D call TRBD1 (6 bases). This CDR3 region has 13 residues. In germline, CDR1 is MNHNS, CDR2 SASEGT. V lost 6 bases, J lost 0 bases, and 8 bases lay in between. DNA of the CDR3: TGTGCCAGCAGAGGACAGATGAACACTGAAGCTTTCTTT. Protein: CASRGQMNTEAFF.

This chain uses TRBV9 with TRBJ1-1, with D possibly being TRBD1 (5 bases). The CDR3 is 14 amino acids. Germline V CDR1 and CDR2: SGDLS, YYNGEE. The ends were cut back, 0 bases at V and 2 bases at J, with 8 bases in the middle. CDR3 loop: CASSVGDLNTEAFF. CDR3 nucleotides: TGTGCCAGCAGCGTAGGGGACCTTAACACTGAAGCTTTCTTT.

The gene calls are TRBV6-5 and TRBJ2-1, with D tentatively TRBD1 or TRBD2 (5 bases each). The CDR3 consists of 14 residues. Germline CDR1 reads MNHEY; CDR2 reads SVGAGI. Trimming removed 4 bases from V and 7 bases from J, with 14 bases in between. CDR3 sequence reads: CASSWGRRINEQFF. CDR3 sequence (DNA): TGTGCCAGCAGTTGGGGACGGCGAATTAATGAGCAGTTCTTC.

The CDR3 region has the DNA TGTGCCAGCAGGCAAGCGGGACAGGGGGCTGCTGGCGAGCAGTACTTC. Translating gives CASRQAGQGAAGEQYF. The genes are TRBV13 and TRBJ2-7; 12 bases map to TRBD1. Trimming cost V 6 bases and J 6 bases; bases outside gene matches: 12. This CDR3 has 16 residues. CDR1 is PRHDT and CDR2 is FYEKMQ in the germline V gene (reference sequence). Using reference TRBV13 and TRBJ2-7 for the parts outside the CDR3, the full variable domain is AAGVIQSPRHLIKEKRETATLKCYPIPRHDTVYWYQQGPGQDPQFLISFYEKMQSDKGSIPDRFSAQQFSDYHSELNMSSLELGDSALYFCASRQAGQGAAGEQYFGPGTRLTVT.

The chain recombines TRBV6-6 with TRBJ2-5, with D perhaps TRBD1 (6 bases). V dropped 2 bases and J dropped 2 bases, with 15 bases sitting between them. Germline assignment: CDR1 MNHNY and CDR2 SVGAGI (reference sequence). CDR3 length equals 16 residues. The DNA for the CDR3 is TGTGCCAGCAGTTACGGGGGCACGACCCTTCAAGAGACCCAGTACTTC. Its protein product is CASSYGGTTLQETQYF.